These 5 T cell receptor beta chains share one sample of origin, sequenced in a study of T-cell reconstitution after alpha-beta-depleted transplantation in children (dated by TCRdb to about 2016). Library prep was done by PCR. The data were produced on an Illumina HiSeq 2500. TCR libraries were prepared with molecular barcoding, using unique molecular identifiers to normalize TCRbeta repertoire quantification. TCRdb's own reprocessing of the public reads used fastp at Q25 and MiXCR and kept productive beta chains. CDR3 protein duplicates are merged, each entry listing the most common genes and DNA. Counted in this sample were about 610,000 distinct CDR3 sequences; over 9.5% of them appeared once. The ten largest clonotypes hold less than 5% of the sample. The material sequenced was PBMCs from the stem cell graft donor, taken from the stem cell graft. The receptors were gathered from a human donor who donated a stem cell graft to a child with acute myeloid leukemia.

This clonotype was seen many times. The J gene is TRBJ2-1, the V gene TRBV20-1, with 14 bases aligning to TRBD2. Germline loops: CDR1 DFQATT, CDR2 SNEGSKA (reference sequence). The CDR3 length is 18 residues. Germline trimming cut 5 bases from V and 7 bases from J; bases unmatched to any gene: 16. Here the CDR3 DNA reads TGCAGTGCTCTGGGACTAGCGGGAGCCTCCACGAATCTGAATGAGCAGTTCTTC. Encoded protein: CSALGLAGASTNLNEQFF.

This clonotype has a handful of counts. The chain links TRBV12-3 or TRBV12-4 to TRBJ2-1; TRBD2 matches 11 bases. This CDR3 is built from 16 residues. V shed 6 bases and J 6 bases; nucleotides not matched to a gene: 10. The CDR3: CASRLIAGGRGNEQFF. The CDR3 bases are TGTGCCAGCAGGTTAATAGCGGGAGGGCGGGGCAATGAGCAGTTCTTC.

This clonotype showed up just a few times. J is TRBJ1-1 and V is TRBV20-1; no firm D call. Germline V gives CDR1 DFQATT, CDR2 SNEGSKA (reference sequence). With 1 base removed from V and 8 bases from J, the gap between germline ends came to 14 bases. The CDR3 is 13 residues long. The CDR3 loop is CSARGALNVEAFF. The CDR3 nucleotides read TGCAGTGCTAGAGGGGCTCTCAACGTAGAAGCTTTCTTT.

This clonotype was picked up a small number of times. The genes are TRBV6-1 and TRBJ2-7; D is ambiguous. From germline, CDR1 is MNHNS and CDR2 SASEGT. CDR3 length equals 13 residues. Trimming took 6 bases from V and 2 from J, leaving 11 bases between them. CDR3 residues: CASSRERAYEQYF. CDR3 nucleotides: TGTGCCAGCAGCCGAGAACGTGCCTACGAGCAGTACTTC.

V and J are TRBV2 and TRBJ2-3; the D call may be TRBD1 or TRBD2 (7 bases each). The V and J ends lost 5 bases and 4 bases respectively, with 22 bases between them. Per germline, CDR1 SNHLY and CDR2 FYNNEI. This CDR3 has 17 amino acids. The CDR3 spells CASSLEGAGAGSDTQYF. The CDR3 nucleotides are TGTGCCAGCAGTCTGGAGGGGGCAGGAGCGGGATCAGATACGCAGTATTTT.